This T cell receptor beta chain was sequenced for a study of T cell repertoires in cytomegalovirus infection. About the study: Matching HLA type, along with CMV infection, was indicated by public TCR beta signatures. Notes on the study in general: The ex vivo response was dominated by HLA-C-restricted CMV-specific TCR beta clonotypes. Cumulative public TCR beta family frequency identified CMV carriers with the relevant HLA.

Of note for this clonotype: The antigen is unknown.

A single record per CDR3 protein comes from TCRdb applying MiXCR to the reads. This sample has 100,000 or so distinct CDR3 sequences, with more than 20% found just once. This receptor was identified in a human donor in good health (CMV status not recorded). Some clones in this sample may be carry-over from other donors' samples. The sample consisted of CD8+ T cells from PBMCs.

The chain's CDR3 is CSARPGQVVSYNEQFF. For the CDR3, the DNA is TGCAGTGCTAGACCCGGACAGGTTGTCTCCTACAATGAGCAGTTCTTC. The rearrangement uses TRBV20-1 and TRBJ2-1, with TRBD1 matching 7 bases. The junction had 7 bases not matched to a gene; V was cut back by 2 bases and J by 0 bases. From germline, CDR1 is DFQATT and CDR2 SNEGSKA (reference sequence). The CDR3 totals 16 residues.